Presented here are 14 T cell receptor beta chains from one specimen sequenced in a study of regulatory T cells in long-lasting Graves disease. CDR3 regions were amplified by Arm-PCR using iRepertoire HTBI primers to build TCR beta libraries. From the multiplex PCR reads, TCRdb called clonotypes with MiXCR, one entry per CDR3 protein. The table includes about 330,000 distinct CDR3 sequences, under 20% detected once. Time point given: newly diagnosed GD, antithyroid drugs for less than 3 months. Isolated PBMC RNA provided the starting material for the TCR library. The same sample was also studied in work on T cells in Graves' hyperthyroidism and ophthalmopathy.

The sample consisted of peripheral blood mononuclear cells (PBMCs), taken at new diagnosis, from a patient treated with antithyroid drugs. These receptors were taken from a woman aged 18-29 years with Graves disease.

The V and J genes are TRBV18 and TRBJ2-1; D might be TRBD1 (6 bases). Germline V lookup: CDR1 KGHSH, CDR2 LQKENI. The CDR3 has 13 amino acids. The germline V and J ends were trimmed by 5 bases and 12 bases, with 17 bases remaining between them. The CDR3 DNA follows: TGTGCCAGCTCATCCCGGGACACCCACGGGCAGTTCTTC. It encodes CASSSRDTHGQFF.

This clonotype was picked up many times. The chain has TRBV7-2 and TRBJ2-5, with D unclear. V lost 3 bases and J 4 bases, leaving 9 bases between the germline ends. The CDR3 has 13 residues. Germline V lookup: CDR1 SGHTA, CDR2 FQGNSA. The CDR3 reads CASSFVVSETQYF. The CDR3 DNA reads TGTGCCAGCAGCTTTGTTGTTTCAGAGACCCAGTACTTC.

This clonotype was counted ten times or more. The chain employs TRBV6-1 and TRBJ1-1; 7 bases are shared with TRBD1. The CDR3 loop spans 14 amino acids. J lost 4 bases, V lost 4 bases, and 6 bases had no gene match. In germline, CDR1 is MNHNS, CDR2 SASEGT. Written as DNA, the CDR3 is TGTGCCAGCAGTGGCGGGACAGAGGGCACTGAAGCTTTCTTT. Translation gives CASSGGTEGTEAFF.

This clonotype came up many times. For the CDR3, the DNA is TGTGCCAGCAGCCCGGACAGGAGGAACACTGAAGCTTTCTTT. This encodes CASSPDRRNTEAFF. This chain uses TRBV7-8 with TRBJ1-1; 7 bases match TRBD1. The CDR3 extends over 14 amino acids. The V segment lost 5 bases and the J segment 1 base; nucleotides outside the gene matches: 4. Germline-derived CDR1 and CDR2 are SGHVS and FQNEAQ.

This clonotype has only a few counts. The V gene is TRBV5-5, the J gene TRBJ2-1, with a possible D match to TRBD2 (5 bases). The ends were cut back, 0 bases at V and 5 bases at J, with 6 bases in the middle. Germline-derived CDR1 and CDR2 are SGHKS and YYEKEE (reference sequence). This CDR3 comprises 13 residues. CDR3 sequence: CASSLVSDNEQFF. The CDR3 DNA is TGTGCCAGCAGCTTGGTTAGCGACAATGAGCAGTTCTTC.

This clonotype has more than one count but fewer than ten. This rearrangement joins TRBV19 to TRBJ1-2; tentative D call: TRBD1 (5 bases). This CDR3 region has 13 residues. Per the germline V gene, CDR1 is LNHDA and CDR2 is SQIVND (reference sequence). V lost 6 bases and J 4 bases, leaving 12 bases between the germline ends. The CDR3 DNA is TGTGCCAGTAGAACACCCCAGGGCTATGGCTACACCTTC. This sequence encodes CASRTPQGYGYTF.

This clonotype was observed once. Since a much larger clone is just one base distant, this may be a read error. V and J are TRBV6-5 and TRBJ2-6; 9 nucleotides align to TRBD1. CDR1 is MNHEY and CDR2 is SVGAGI in the germline V gene. The CDR3 contains 15 residues. The J segment lost 8 bases and the V segment lost 2 bases, leaving 4 bases of the junction unmatched. CDR3 in DNA: TGTGCCAGCAGTTACGGCGGGACAGGGTCCAACGTCCTGACTTTC. Its translation: CASSYGGTGSNVLTF.

A word on this clonotype: Germline and junction disagree at one end, which may indicate a read error. The gene calls are TRBV5-6 and TRBJ2-5; 9 bases align to TRBD1. CDR1 and CDR2 from the germline V gene are SGHDT and YYEEEE. The CDR3 has 11 amino acids. The CDR3 loop is CASSLQGAPVF. DNA of the CDR3: TGTGCCAGCAGCTTACAGGGGGCCCCTGTGTTC.

This clonotype was seen at least ten times. The gene calls are TRBV12-3 or TRBV12-4 and TRBJ1-6; 8 bases fit TRBD1. This CDR3 comprises 14 residues. V was clipped by 3 bases and J by 7 bases; unmatched bases: 2. CDR3 DNA: TGTGCCAGCAGTTTTAACAGGGGGAATTCACCCCTCCACTTT. The encoded protein is CASSFNRGNSPLHF.

Many counts were recorded for this clonotype. The chain employs TRBV2 and TRBJ2-1; 9 positions match TRBD2. CDR1 is SNHLY, CDR2 FYNNEI, per germline. The CDR3 sequence is 15 residues long. Trimming took 6 bases from V and 8 from J; bases not matched to a gene: 11. The CDR3 loop reads CASRTGTSLPHEQFF. CDR3 DNA: TGTGCCAGCAGGACCGGGACTAGCCTTCCCCATGAGCAGTTCTTC.

The table lists this clonotype with many counts. V gene TRBV6-5 combines with J gene TRBJ1-1; 12 nucleotides agree with TRBD1. Germline CDR1 MNHEY, CDR2 SVGAGI. J lost 11 bases, V lost 0 bases, and 4 bases had no gene match. The CDR3 consists of 14 residues. This CDR3 reads CASSYSGQGAWAFF. DNA for the CDR3: TGTGCCAGCAGTTACTCGGGACAGGGGGCCTGGGCTTTCTTT.

This clonotype was detected many times. The rearrangement uses TRBV18 and TRBJ2-7; weak D call: TRBD2 (7 bases). The CDR3 runs 15 residues. The V end lost 6 bases, the J end lost 3 bases, and 18 bases lay between the germline ends. Germline V lookup: CDR1 KGHSH, CDR2 LQKENI. The CDR3 nucleotides read TGTGCCAGCTCGGGGGGCCAGACTAGCAACTACGAGCAGTACTTC. It codes for CASSGGQTSNYEQYF.

This clonotype was seen many times. This rearrangement joins TRBV28 to TRBJ2-7; D is unresolved. Germline CDR1 MDHEN, CDR2 SYDVKM. Trimming left V 2 bases short and J 0 bases short, with 5 bases between. CDR3 size: 13 residues. The CDR3 region has the DNA TGTGCCAGCAGTTTACTGTTCTCCTACGAGCAGTACTTC. Translation gives CASSLLFSYEQYF.

This clonotype was detected a few times. The chain is built from TRBV15 and TRBJ2-7; D could derive from TRBD1 or TRBD2 (6 bases each). V was clipped by 8 bases and J by 6 bases, with 20 bases between them. The germline gives CDR1 LNHNV, CDR2 YYDKDF (reference sequence). The CDR3 has 14 amino acids. CDR3 DNA sequence: TGTGCCACCCGCGGGGACACCCAGACTGGCGAGCAGTACTTC. It codes for CATRGDTQTGEQYF.